This T cell receptor (beta chain) was recovered during a study of shared T cell receptors in the human thymus. Measured with immunoSEQ multiplex PCR; TCRdb has only the in-frame clones, and not every one. The data hold hundreds of thousands of clones, with 95% observed a single time. Source material: thymocytes. The clonotype comes from a human donor.

CDR3 sequence (DNA): TGCAGTGCTAGAGATAGCCACGAGCAGTACTTC. As protein: CSARDSHEQYF. The chain recombines TRBV20-1 with TRBJ2-7; no definite D call. This CDR3 spans 11 amino acids. Germline V gene data show CDR1 as DFQATT and CDR2 as SNEGSKA (reference sequence). V was pared by 0 bases and J by 5 bases, with 5 bases between.